This T cell receptor beta chain was recorded in a study of T cells in Graves' hyperthyroidism and ophthalmopathy. For the study at large: Peripheral blood specimens were obtained at initial diagnosis, prior to any treatment. Notes on the study in general: Ophthalmopathy, which appeared later, was predicted by the model a median roughly 6.4 months before onset. Among clonotypes expanded in thyroid above 0.001, most were also found in blood.

RNA transcripts were the template for amplifying TCR beta CDR3 regions. The HTBI primer set drove a first-round RT-PCR of the TCR CDR3. Via MiXCR, TCRdb re-called the multiplex PCR reads, giving one row per CDR3 protein. Of approximately 400,000 distinct CDR3 sequences listed, more than 20% are singletons. Uncontrolled infection, other autoimmune disease, pregnancy or lactation led to exclusion. Regarding this clonotype: Its antigen is still unknown.

The germline gives CDR1 SGHTA, CDR2 FQGNSA. V was cut by 6 bases and J by 2 bases, with 19 bases left in between. The CDR3 covers 16 residues. Sequencing was performed on blood. The V and J genes are TRBV7-2 and TRBJ2-5; possible D gene TRBD2, 6 bases. The sequence was obtained from a man in his fifties or sixties with Graves' hyperthyroidism. Here the CDR3 DNA reads TGTGCCAGCAGGCCCACCGCGGGGATGGGTCAAGAGACCCAGTACTTC. Its translation is CASRPTAGMGQETQYF.